This T cell receptor (beta chain) was recorded in a study of CD8 T cells in Susac syndrome. This CDR3 contains 13 residues. The V end lost 7 bases, the J end lost 3 bases, and 11 bases lay between the germline ends. Random-hexamer reverse transcription was applied to 0.5 to 1 ug RNA. With immunoSEQ multiplex PCR, TCR beta CDR3 was amplified across 54 Vbeta and 13 Jbeta. MiXCR, run by TCRdb on the immunoSEQ multiplex PCR reads, gives a single entry per CDR3 protein. The sample contains 100,000 to 150,000 distinct CDR3 sequences, approximately 95% of which appear only once. TCR beta sequencing covered blood CD8+ and CD4+ T cells. The multiple sclerosis controls comprised treatment-naive patients whose relapsing-remitting disease was stable or active.

The clonotype comes from a human donor with multiple sclerosis. V usage is TRBV12-3 or TRBV12-4 and J usage is TRBJ2-3; D gene unclear. Specimen: CD8+ T cells from PBMCs. The CDR3 loop reads CASTTSGTDTQYF. The CDR3 region has the DNA TGTGCCAGCACCACCTCGGGTACAGATACGCAGTATTTT.